The T cell receptor (beta chain) described here comes from a study of blood T cell repertoires in COVID-19 (TCRdb year 2020). Looking at the study overall: Samples covering the acute and convalescent phases of COVID-19 were provided by collaborators in the United States, Italy and Spain. The material from the prospective study consisted of cDNA or gDNA derived from T cells, B-cell-depleted T cells, or PBMCs. The repertoires were released in a freely available public database meant as a resource for research on the immune response to SARS-CoV-2. HLA class I and class II types, where available, came from metadata supplied by the sample provider rather than from assay-based typing. Samples were obtained from the ongoing ImmuneRACE study (first 160 participants) and from some 1,300 subjects provided by 6 global collaborators. Nearly every sample came with metadata listing a de-identified subject ID, COVID-19 status, age in years and sex. Deeply sampled blood TCRbeta repertoires from subjects exposed to, actively infected with, or recovered from COVID-19 were included in the dataset. Points the paper makes about the study in general: The quantity of clinical and demographic metadata differed by source and by participant and was supplied without curation.

The CDR3 runs 15 residues from the cysteine to the phenylalanine. Only CDR3 DNA remains: 45 bases, in frame from the first base. The germline V gene yields KGHSH for CDR1 and LQKENI for CDR2. V drops 2 bases and J drops 0 bases, leaving 7 bases in between. Collaborating institutions collected whole blood in K2EDTA tubes following their own protocols. For TCRbeta analysis, collaborators shipped samples as frozen whole blood, isolated PBMCs, or DNA extracted from either of those sample types. The immunoSEQ Assay, a bias-controlled multiplex PCR, was used to amplify TCRbeta CDR3 regions from genomic DNA. On the study's bioinformatics: Nucleated cell counts per sample were estimated from amplification of reference gene primers within the assay. To quantify the absolute abundance of each unique TCRbeta CDR3 rearrangement, sequence reads were collapsed and filtered. For each sample, productive Simpson clonality was calculated by taking the square root of Simpson's diversity index across productive rearrangements. TCRdb mirrors the immuneACCESS table, restricted to in-frame sequences. Some clones are absent from its copies; in checked studies, under half trace to an unresolved V gene, and the reason for the others is unknown. V, J and clone size derive from that table, while D and trimming were established from the DNA sequence. This sample has tens of thousands of clones in its table, and 85% of those were observed once. The ten largest clones take up 13% to 15% of the sample.

With regard to this clone: The antigen this receptor binds is unknown. The sample holds no much larger clone one base away, and base qualities are not on file. Other nucleotide sequences in the sample specify the same CDR3.

This receptor was obtained from a woman between 70 and 85 years old with acute or convalescent COVID-19. Sequencing used peripheral blood. Recombination linked TRBV18 to TRBJ2-2; the best D guess is TRBD1, with 5 bases matching. The CDR3 in this case is CASSPDRTNTGELFF. The DNA sequence is as follows: TGTGCCAGCTCACCAGACAGAACGAACACCGGGGAGCTGTTTTTT.